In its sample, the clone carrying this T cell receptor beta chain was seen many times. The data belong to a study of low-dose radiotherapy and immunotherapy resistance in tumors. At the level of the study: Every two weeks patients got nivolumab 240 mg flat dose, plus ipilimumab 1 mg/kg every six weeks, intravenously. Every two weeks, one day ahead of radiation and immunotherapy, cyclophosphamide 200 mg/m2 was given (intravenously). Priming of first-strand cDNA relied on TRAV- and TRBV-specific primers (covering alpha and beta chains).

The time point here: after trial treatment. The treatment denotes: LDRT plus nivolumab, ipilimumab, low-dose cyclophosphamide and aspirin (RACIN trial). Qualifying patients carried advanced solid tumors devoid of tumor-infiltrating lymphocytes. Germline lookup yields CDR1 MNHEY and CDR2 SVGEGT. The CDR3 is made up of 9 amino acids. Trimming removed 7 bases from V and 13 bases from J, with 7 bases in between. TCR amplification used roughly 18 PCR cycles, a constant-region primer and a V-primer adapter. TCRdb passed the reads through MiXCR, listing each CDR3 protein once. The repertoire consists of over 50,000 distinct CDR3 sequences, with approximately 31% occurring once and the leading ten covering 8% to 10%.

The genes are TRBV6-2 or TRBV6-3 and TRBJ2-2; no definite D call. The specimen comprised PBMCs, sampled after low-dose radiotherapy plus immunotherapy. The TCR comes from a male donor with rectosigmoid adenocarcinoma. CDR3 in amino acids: CASTGGLFF. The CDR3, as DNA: TGTGCCAGCACGGGCGGGCTGTTTTTT.